Shown below are 18 T cell receptor beta chains from a single sample sequenced in a study of sequential checkpoint blockade in melanoma. Sequenced by immunoSEQ multiplex PCR; TCRdb stores in-frame clones only, minus some. The sample lists about 22,000 clones, around 70% occurring once. Specified treatment: randomized to nivolumab then ipilimumab (arm A) or the reverse (arm B). This sample comprised CD8+ T cells sorted from blood (inferred from file names), obtained from a patient given nivolumab and ipilimumab in sequence. These receptors were collected from a human donor with melanoma.

This clone was observed a handful of times. This chain links TRBV10-2 with TRBJ1-2, with D hard to call. CDR3 length: 14 residues. Germline V gives CDR1 WSHSY, CDR2 SAAADI. V lost 0 bases, J lost 8 bases, and 13 bases lay in between. CDR3 loop: CASSESTAPRGYTF. CDR3 DNA: TGCGCCAGCAGTGAGTCGACTGCTCCCCGGGGCTACACCTTC.

V and J are TRBV18 and TRBJ1-2, with 7 bases lining up with TRBD1. The V gene end was trimmed by 2 bases and the J gene end by 6 bases; junction bases not matched to a gene: 0. The V gene's germline CDR1 is KGHSH and CDR2 LQKENI. The CDR3 sequence is 12 residues long. CDR3 sequence (DNA): TGTGCCAGCTCACCAGACAGGGATGGCTACACCTTC. Translated, it gives CASSPDRDGYTF.

The rearrangement links TRBV28 to TRBJ2-3; D uncertain. Deletions cut 3 bases from V and 1 base from J, with 8 bases between. Germline assignment: CDR1 MDHEN and CDR2 SYDVKM. This CDR3 has 14 residues. The CDR3 nucleotides read TGTGCCAGCAGTTTCGGTTACGGCACAGATACGCAGTATTTT. The encoded protein is CASSFGYGTDTQYF.

The gene calls are TRBV29-1 and TRBJ2-1; D unclear. Trimming shortened V by 4 bases and J by 4 bases, and 8 bases separated the two germline ends. The CDR3 length is 12 residues. The germline V gene has CDR1 SQVTM and CDR2 ANQGSEA. Here the CDR3 reads CSVVLDYNEQFF. The CDR3 DNA reads as TGCAGCGTTGTTCTAGATTACAATGAGCAGTTCTTC.

The chain joins TRBV4-2 to TRBJ2-1, with TRBD2 matching 9 bases. This CDR3 is built from 17 residues. The germline V gene has CDR1 LGHNA and CDR2 YNFKEQ. V was clipped by 3 bases and J by 2 bases; unmatched bases: 8. CDR3 sequence reads: CASSQIIAGDTYNEQFF. CDR3 sequence (DNA): TGTGCCAGCAGCCAGATAATAGCGGGGGACACCTACAATGAGCAGTTCTTC.

CDR3 coding DNA: TGTGCCAGCAGCTTAAGGGGCGAGTCCAAAAACATTCAGTACTTC. This codes for CASSLRGESKNIQYF. The genes are TRBV7-9 and TRBJ2-4, with D possibly TRBD1 on 5 matching bases. V lost 2 bases and J 2 bases, leaving 10 bases between the germline ends. Germline values: CDR1 SEHNR, CDR2 FQNEAQ (reference sequence). CDR3 length: 15 amino acids.

This chain links TRBV10-3 with TRBJ2-2; 13 bases are shared with TRBD2. V shed 6 bases and J 5 bases; nucleotides not matched to a gene: 9. CDR3 length: 17 amino acids. Germline V gene sequence: CDR1 ENHRY, CDR2 SYGVKD. The CDR3 here is CAIRGTSGGERTGELFF. Written as DNA, the CDR3 is TGTGCCATCAGAGGAACTAGCGGGGGGGAGAGGACCGGGGAGCTGTTTTTT.

The rearrangement uses TRBV19 and TRBJ2-1; a possible D gene is TRBD2 (6 bases). The CDR3 has 14 residues. CDR1 and CDR2 (germline): LNHDA, SQIVND (reference sequence). The V and J ends lost 5 bases and 8 bases respectively, with 16 bases between them. Here the CDR3 DNA reads TGTGCCAGTAGTTGGACTCAGGGCGGGGATGAGCAGTTCTTC. Protein: CASSWTQGGDEQFF.

The gene calls are TRBV29-1 and TRBJ2-1, with 8 bases identical to TRBD2. The CDR3 has 14 amino acids. After removal of 5 bases from V and 5 bases from J, the junction contained 8 bases not matched to a gene. Germline-derived CDR1 and CDR2 are SQVTM and ANQGSEA. The CDR3 sequence: CSVQGSGAHNEQFF. CDR3 coding DNA: TGCAGCGTTCAGGGTAGCGGGGCACACAATGAGCAGTTCTTC.

This sequence joins TRBV15 and TRBJ2-3; D possibly corresponds to TRBD1 (6 bases). Trimming removed 1 base from V and 1 base from J, with 15 bases in between. The CDR3 runs 17 residues. Per germline, CDR1 LNHNV and CDR2 YYDKDF (reference sequence). CDR3: CATSRAYTRGGTDTQYF. The CDR3 DNA reads as TGTGCCACCAGCAGAGCTTATACCAGGGGTGGCACAGATACGCAGTATTTT.

This rearrangement joins TRBV11-3 to TRBJ2-6; D unclear. This CDR3 contains 14 residues. Trimming stripped 5 bases from V and 4 bases from J, with 9 bases between. The germline gives CDR1 SGHNT, CDR2 YENEEA. CDR3 in DNA: TGTGCCAGCAGCGCAGAATCGGGGGCCAACGTCCTGACTTTC. The encoded protein is CASSAESGANVLTF. Using reference TRBV11-3 and TRBJ2-6 for the parts outside the CDR3, the full variable domain is EAGVVQSPRYKIIEKKQPVAFWCNPISGHNTLYWYLQNLGQGPELLIRYENEEAVDDSQLPKDRFSAERLKGVDSTLKIQPAELGDSAVYLCASSAESGANVLTFGAGSRLTVL.

This rearrangement joins TRBV9 to TRBJ2-3; weak D call: TRBD2 (6 bases). The V gene's germline CDR1 is SGDLS and CDR2 YYNGEE. V dropped 4 bases and J dropped 5 bases, with 17 bases sitting between them. The CDR3 extends over 15 amino acids. CDR3 bases: TGTGCCAGCAGCCCCCCCCGGGGGAAGGGAGATACGCAGTATTTT. Translating gives CASSPPRGKGDTQYF.

CDR3 in DNA: TGCGCCAGCAGCTGGGGGATTGGGACTGTATACGAGCAGTACTTC. Amino acid sequence: CASSWGIGTVYEQYF. The rearrangement joins TRBV5-1 to TRBJ2-7; weak D call: TRBD2 (6 bases). CDR3 size: 15 residues. V was clipped by 3 bases and J by 4 bases, with 17 bases between them. Germline V gives CDR1 SGHRS, CDR2 YFSETQ.

The rearrangement links TRBV5-6 to TRBJ1-2; TRBD1 is a possible D gene (6 bases). This CDR3 is built from 16 residues. V lost 4 bases to trimming and J lost 6 bases, with 22 bases between them. The germline V gene encodes CDR1 SGHDT and CDR2 YYEEEE. The CDR3, as DNA: TGTGCCAGCAGCACCGGACTCGGGACATCGCTCAATGGCTACACCTTC. It yields the protein CASSTGLGTSLNGYTF.

The CDR3 is CASSYSGVREKLFF. The DNA of the CDR3 is TGTGCCAGCAGTTATTCAGGGGTGCGTGAAAAACTGTTTTTT. V is TRBV6-5 and J is TRBJ1-4, with a possible D match to TRBD1 (6 bases). V lost 3 bases, J lost 7 bases, and 12 bases lay in between. Germline assignment: CDR1 MNHEY and CDR2 SVGAGI. The CDR3 loop spans 14 amino acids.

V is TRBV7-3 and J is TRBJ2-1; D might be TRBD1 (6 bases). Between the trimmed V and J ends, which lost 5 bases and 9 bases, there was a span of 11 bases. From germline, CDR1 is SGHTA and CDR2 FQGTGA. This CDR3 is built from 12 residues. In DNA form, the CDR3 reads TGTGCCAGCAGCCCCGAGGGGGTTGAGCAGTTCTTC. Protein product: CASSPEGVEQFF.

The rearrangement links TRBV18 to TRBJ2-3; tentative D call: TRBD2 (5 bases). Looked up from germline, CDR1 is KGHSH and CDR2 is LQKENI. V lost 10 bases and J lost 4, with 12 bases in between. The CDR3 is 12 residues long. The CDR3 sequence is CATLGMADTQYF. CDR3 DNA sequence: TGTGCCACCCTCGGGATGGCAGATACGCAGTATTTT. The full variable domain, rest sourced from reference TRBV18 and TRBJ2-3, is NAGVMQNPRHLVRRRGQEARLRCSPMKGHSHVYWYRQLPEEGLKFMVYLQKENIIDESGMPKERFSAEFPKEGPSILRIQQVVRGDSAAYFCATLGMADTQYFGPGTRLTVL.

This clone is categorized as medium-sized. Written as DNA, the CDR3 is TGTGCCAGCAGCCCCCACGGGGGGGATGAGTACTTC. Translating it yields CASSPHGGDEYF. The chain is built from TRBV13 and TRBJ2-4, with 8 bases matching TRBD2. Germline V lookup: CDR1 PRHDT, CDR2 FYEKMQ (reference sequence). V dropped 5 bases and J dropped 14; count of bases not matched to a gene: 8. This CDR3 is 12 amino acids long.